This T cell receptor (beta chain) was captured by sequencing in a study of T cells in Graves' hyperthyroidism and ophthalmopathy. On this clonotype itself: Its matching antigen is unknown.

Amplified regions were TCR beta CDR3 sequences from RNA transcripts. RT-PCR in the first round (using the HTBI primer set) targeted the TCR CDR3. TCRdb passed the multiplex PCR reads through MiXCR, listing each CDR3 protein once. The data hold hundreds of thousands of distinct CDR3 sequences, with 46% observed a single time. Across 18 months, stable Graves' hyperthyroidism was marked by no progression to ophthalmopathy. Patients having uncontrolled infection, another autoimmune disease, pregnancy or lactation were not included. The diagnoses drew upon clinical symptoms, serum thyroxine and TRAb, thyroid ultrasound and orbital computed tomography. Broader study findings: Blood also held most thyroid clonotypes expanded beyond 0.001.

The CDR3 loop spans 14 amino acids. The V and J genes are TRBV12-1 and TRBJ1-3; the table gives TRBD1 as D, unverified against the DNA. TRBV12-1 is deemed a pseudogene. This clonotype originated in a woman under 30 with Graves' hyperthyroidism. Source material: peripheral blood or thyroid tissue (not recorded which). The CDR3 region has the DNA TGTGCCAGCAGCTTCGGACACTCTGGAAACACCATATATTTT. It codes for CASSFGHSGNTIYF.